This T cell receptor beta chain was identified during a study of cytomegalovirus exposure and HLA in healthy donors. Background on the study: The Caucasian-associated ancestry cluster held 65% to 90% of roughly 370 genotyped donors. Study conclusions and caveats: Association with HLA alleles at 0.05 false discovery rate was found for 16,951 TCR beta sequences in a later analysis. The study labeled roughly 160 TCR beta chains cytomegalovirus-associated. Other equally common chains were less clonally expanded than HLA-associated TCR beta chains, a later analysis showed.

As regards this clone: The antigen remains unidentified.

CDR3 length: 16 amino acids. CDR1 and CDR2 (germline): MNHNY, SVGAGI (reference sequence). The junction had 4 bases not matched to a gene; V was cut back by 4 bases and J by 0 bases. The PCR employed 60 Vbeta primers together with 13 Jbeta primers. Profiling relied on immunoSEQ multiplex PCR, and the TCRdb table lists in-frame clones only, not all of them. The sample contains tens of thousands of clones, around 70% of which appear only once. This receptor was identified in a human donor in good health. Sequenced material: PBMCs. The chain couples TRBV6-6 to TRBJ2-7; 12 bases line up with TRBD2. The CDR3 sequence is CASSSGLAGPSYEQYF. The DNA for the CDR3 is TGTGCCAGCAGTTCGGGACTAGCGGGCCCCTCCTACGAGCAGTACTTC.